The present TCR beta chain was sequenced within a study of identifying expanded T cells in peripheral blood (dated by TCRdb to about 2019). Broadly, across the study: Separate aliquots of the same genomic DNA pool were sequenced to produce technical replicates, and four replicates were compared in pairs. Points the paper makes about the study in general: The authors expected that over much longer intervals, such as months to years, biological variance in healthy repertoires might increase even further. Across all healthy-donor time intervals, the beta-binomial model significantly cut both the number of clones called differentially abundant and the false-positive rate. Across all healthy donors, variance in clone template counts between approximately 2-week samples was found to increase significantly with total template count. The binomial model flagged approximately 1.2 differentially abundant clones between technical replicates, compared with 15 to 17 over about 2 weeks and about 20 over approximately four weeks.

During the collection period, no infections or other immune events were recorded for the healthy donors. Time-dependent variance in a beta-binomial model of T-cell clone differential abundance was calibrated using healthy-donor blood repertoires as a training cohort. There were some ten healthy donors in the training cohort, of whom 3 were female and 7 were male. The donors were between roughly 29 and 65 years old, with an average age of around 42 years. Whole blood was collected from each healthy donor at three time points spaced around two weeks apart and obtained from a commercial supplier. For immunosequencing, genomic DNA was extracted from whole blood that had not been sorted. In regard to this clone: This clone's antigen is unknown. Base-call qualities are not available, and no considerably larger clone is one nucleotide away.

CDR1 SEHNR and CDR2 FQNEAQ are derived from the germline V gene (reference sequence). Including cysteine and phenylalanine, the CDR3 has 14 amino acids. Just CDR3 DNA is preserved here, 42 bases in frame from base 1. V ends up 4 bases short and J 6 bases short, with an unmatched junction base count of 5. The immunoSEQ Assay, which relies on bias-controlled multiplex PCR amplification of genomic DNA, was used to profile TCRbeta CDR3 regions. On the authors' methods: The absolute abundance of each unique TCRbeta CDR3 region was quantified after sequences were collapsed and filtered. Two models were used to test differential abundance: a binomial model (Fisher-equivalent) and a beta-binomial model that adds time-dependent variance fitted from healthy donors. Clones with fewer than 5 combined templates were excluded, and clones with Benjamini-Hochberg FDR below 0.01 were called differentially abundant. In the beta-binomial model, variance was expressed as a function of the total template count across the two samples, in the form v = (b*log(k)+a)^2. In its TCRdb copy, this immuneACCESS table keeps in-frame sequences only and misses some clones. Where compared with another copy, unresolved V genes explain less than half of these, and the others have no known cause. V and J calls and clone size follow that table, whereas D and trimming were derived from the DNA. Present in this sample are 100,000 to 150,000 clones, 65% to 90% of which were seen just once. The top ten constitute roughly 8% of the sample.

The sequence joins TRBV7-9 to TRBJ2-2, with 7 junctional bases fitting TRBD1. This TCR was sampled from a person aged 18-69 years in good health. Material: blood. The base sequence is TGTGCCAGCAGCTACGACAGGGTCGCCGGGGAGCTGTTTTTT. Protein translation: CASSYDRVAGELFF.